This T cell receptor (beta chain) was retrieved from a study of blood T cell repertoires in COVID-19. Study as a whole: Acute and convalescent COVID-19 specimens originated in the United States, Italy and Spain. PBMCs, B-cell-depleted T cells, or T cells provided the cDNA or gDNA that made up the material.

CDR3 size: 18 residues. CDR1 and CDR2 (germline): KGHDR, SFDVKD. Trimming took 3 bases from V and 7 from J, leaving 23 bases between them. Original processing methods: It was from reference gene primer amplification that nucleated cell counts were estimated. Generated by immunoSEQ multiplex PCR, the TCRdb table keeps only in-frame clones and is missing some. Clonal size and the V and J genes are those of that table, whereas D and trimming came from the DNA. The repertoire holds about 79,000 clones, with around nine tenths as singletons. The specimen was peripheral blood. V is TRBV24-1 and J is TRBJ2-2, with D possibly matching TRBD1 (7 bases). This sequence originates from a man in his 70s with active or convalescent COVID-19. CDR3 sequence: CATSDPSGRQGGGGELFF. As DNA, the CDR3 is TGTGCCACCAGTGATCCTTCGGGGCGACAGGGAGGAGGCGGGGAGCTGTTTTTT.